What follows are 24 T cell receptor beta chains derived from one specimen sequenced in a study of shared clonotypes between healthy human individuals. The repertoire was sequenced with immunoSEQ multiplex PCR; TCRdb's copy has only in-frame clones and lacks some. The table shows 2 million to 2.5 million clones, with about 92% occurring only once. Sequenced: naive CD4+ T cells from PBMCs. Subset reported: CD45RA+ positively selected. These TCRs come from a man younger than 35 in good health. Some clones in this sample may be carry-over from other donors' samples.

The V gene is TRBV28, the J gene TRBJ2-5; D may be TRBD2 (6 bases). The germline gives CDR1 MDHEN, CDR2 SYDVKM. This CDR3 region has 15 residues. The V end lost 3 bases, the J end lost 5 bases, and 16 bases lay between the germline ends. The chain's CDR3 is CASSLLWRAAETQYF. CDR3 nucleotide sequence: TGTGCCAGCAGTTTGCTCTGGAGGGCCGCTGAGACCCAGTACTTC.

Comment on this clone: This specimen includes other DNA sequences encoding the same CDR3. This chain uses TRBV28 with TRBJ2-7; D gene ambiguous. This CDR3 has 12 amino acids. Germline CDR1 reads MDHEN; CDR2 reads SYDVKM. The ends were cut back, 8 bases at V and 0 bases at J, with 8 bases in the middle. The CDR3 DNA follows: TGTGCCAGCCTTAGGAGCTCCTACGAGCAGTACTTC. It yields the protein CASLRSSYEQYF.

This chain connects TRBV7-3 to TRBJ2-1; D unresolved. Looked up from germline, CDR1 is SGHTA and CDR2 is FQGTGA. The CDR3 contains 13 residues. V was clipped by 5 bases and J by 2 bases, with 7 bases between them. CDR3 in amino acids: CASSDLPYNEQFF. CDR3 DNA sequence: TGTGCCAGCAGCGATCTTCCCTACAATGAGCAGTTCTTC.

This chain links TRBV28 with TRBJ2-5, with 10 bases identical to TRBD1. The CDR3 extends over 15 amino acids. J was trimmed by 5 bases and V by 5 bases; bases with no gene match: 8. Germline values: CDR1 MDHEN, CDR2 SYDVKM. This CDR3 is CASSRQGAGEETQYF. For the CDR3, the DNA is TGTGCCAGCAGTAGACAGGGGGCGGGTGAGGAGACCCAGTACTTC.

This CDR3 reads CASSLAAPGVDSDTQYF. CDR3 DNA: TGTGCCAGCAGCTTAGCCGCCCCGGGAGTGGATTCAGATACGCAGTATTTT. The rearrangement joins TRBV7-2 to TRBJ2-3; a possible D gene is TRBD2 (6 bases). The CDR3 contains 17 residues. Germline V lookup: CDR1 SGHTA, CDR2 FQGNSA. With 0 bases removed from V and 4 bases from J, the gap between germline ends came to 17 bases.

V gene TRBV7-3 combines with J gene TRBJ2-1; no clear D. V was shortened by 4 bases and J by 8 bases, with 12 bases between the two germline ends. This CDR3 contains 13 residues. Germline loops: CDR1 SGHTA, CDR2 FQGTGA. CDR3: CASSSKRRDEQFF. In DNA, the CDR3 is TGTGCCAGCAGCTCAAAACGCCGGGATGAGCAGTTCTTC.

The gene calls are TRBV29-1 and TRBJ2-3; 7 bases line up with TRBD2. Germline values: CDR1 SQVTM, CDR2 ANQGSEA. This CDR3 comprises 14 residues. V gave up 7 bases and J gave up 5 bases; unmatched junction bases: 12. CDR3 in amino acids: CSAGGWTARDTQYF. In nucleotides, the CDR3 is TGCAGCGCGGGAGGATGGACGGCAAGAGATACGCAGTATTTT.

The V gene is TRBV2, the J gene TRBJ2-7; D is uncertain. This CDR3 contains 14 residues. V dropped 4 bases and J dropped 2 bases, with 12 bases sitting between them. The germline V gene has CDR1 SNHLY and CDR2 FYNNEI. As DNA, the CDR3 is TGTGCCAGCAGTGTGTCAGGCGCTCCCTACGAGCAGTACTTC. Protein: CASSVSGAPYEQYF.

The table lists this clone with a count of one. The chain combines TRBV28 with TRBJ2-7; D is possibly TRBD1 (6 bases). V lost 5 bases and J 0 bases, leaving 11 bases between the germline ends. CDR3 length: 14 amino acids. Germline values: CDR1 MDHEN, CDR2 SYDVKM. The CDR3 reads CASSQLGGSYEQYF. CDR3 nucleotide sequence: TGTGCCAGCAGTCAATTAGGGGGCTCCTACGAGCAGTACTTC.

Comment on this clone: Within the sample, other DNA sequences also encode this same CDR3. This chain links TRBV7-3 with TRBJ2-5, with a tentative D call TRBD2 (5 bases). The CDR3 contains 13 residues. The germline V gene encodes CDR1 SGHTA and CDR2 FQGTGA. V lost 2 bases and J lost 4, with 8 bases in between. The CDR3 loop reads CASSLGSGETQYF. The CDR3 region has the DNA TGTGCCAGCAGCTTAGGGAGTGGAGAGACCCAGTACTTC.

As for this clone: At one end, the junction sequence differs from germline, possibly due to a read error. V is TRBV28 and J is TRBJ1-2; D remains ambiguous. The CDR3 runs 11 residues. Germline assignment: CDR1 MDHEN and CDR2 SYDVKM. CDR3 loop: CASSIEDGYTF. The CDR3 nucleotides read TGTGCCAGCAGCATCGAAGATGGGTACACCTTC.

As to this clone: At one of its ends the junction is not consistent with the germline gene, which may arise from a read error. The chain employs TRBV25-1 and TRBJ2-6; tentatively, D is TRBD1 (5 bases). The CDR3 consists of 17 residues. Germline V gene sequence: CDR1 MGHDK, CDR2 SYGVNS. The chain's CDR3 is CASTEDRPSSGANVLTF. For the CDR3, the DNA is TGTGCCAGCACTGAAGACAGACCAAGCTCTGGGGCCAACGTCCTGACTTTC.

This clone appeared a single time. The chain recombines TRBV4-3 with TRBJ1-5; D is ambiguous. CDR1 and CDR2 from the germline V gene are LGHNA and YSLEER. The CDR3 is 14 amino acids. Deletions cut 0 bases from V and 4 bases from J, with 7 bases between. In nucleotides, the CDR3 is TGCGCCAGCAGCCAAGATATAGGGAATCAGCCCCAGCATTTT. Residues: CASSQDIGNQPQHF.

The chain couples TRBV28 to TRBJ1-1, with a possible D match to TRBD1 (5 bases). V dropped 7 bases and J dropped 2 bases, with 17 bases sitting between them. This CDR3 contains 15 residues. Germline CDR1 and CDR2: MDHEN and SYDVKM. The CDR3 here is CASISHPQGNTEAFF. CDR3 DNA sequence: TGTGCCAGCATTTCACACCCTCAGGGTAACACTGAAGCTTTCTTT.

The chain carries TRBV19 and TRBJ1-5; D remains unclear. The germline V gene encodes CDR1 LNHDA and CDR2 SQIVND (reference sequence). The CDR3 consists of 12 residues. The V and J ends lost 5 bases and 9 bases respectively, with 11 bases between them. The CDR3 here is CASSGSGRPQHF. The CDR3, as DNA: TGTGCCAGTAGTGGAAGCGGCAGGCCCCAGCATTTT. The full variable domain, its missing parts supplied by reference TRBV19 and TRBJ1-5, is DGGITQSPKYLFRKEGQNVTLSCEQNLNHDAMYWYRQDPGQGLRLIYYSQIVNDFQKGDIAEGYSVSREKKESFPLTVTSAQKNPTAFYLCASSGSGRPQHFGDGTRLSIL.

The V and J genes are TRBV4-3 and TRBJ2-7; D perhaps matches TRBD2 (6 bases). The CDR3 consists of 15 residues. Trimming left V 0 bases short and J 3 bases short, with 12 bases between. The germline gives CDR1 LGHNA, CDR2 YSLEER. CDR3 loop: CASSQDASANYEQYF. In DNA form, the CDR3 reads TGCGCCAGCAGCCAAGATGCTAGCGCGAACTACGAGCAGTACTTC.

J is TRBJ1-2 and V is TRBV6-6, with 10 nucleotides matching TRBD1. Germline-derived CDR1 and CDR2 are MNHNY and SVGAGI (reference sequence). The CDR3 loop spans 15 amino acids. J was trimmed by 3 bases and V by 6 bases; bases with no gene match: 7. As DNA, the CDR3 is TGTGCCAGCAGCACAGGGACAGGGGTCTACTATGGCTACACCTTC. It is translated as CASSTGTGVYYGYTF.

The gene calls are TRBV5-6 and TRBJ2-5, with 9 bases aligning to TRBD1. CDR1 is SGHDT and CDR2 is YYEEEE in the germline V gene. The V and J ends lost 0 bases and 5 bases, in that order; junction bases with no gene match: 8. The CDR3 runs 16 residues. CDR3 DNA sequence: TGTGCCAGCAGCTTGGACAGGGGGCAGTGGGTGGAGACCCAGTACTTC. This codes for CASSLDRGQWVETQYF.

The chain links TRBV4-1 to TRBJ2-7; 9 bases align to TRBD2. The length of the CDR3 is 15 residues. V was clipped by 5 bases and J by 4 bases; unmatched bases: 9. Germline CDR1 MGHRA, CDR2 YSYEKL. CDR3: CASSTGTSLQYEQYF. The CDR3 nucleotides are TGCGCCAGCAGCACGGGGACTAGCCTTCAATACGAGCAGTACTTC.

This clone was picked up one time. The chain has TRBV6-1 and TRBJ1-2, with D possibly matching TRBD1 (5 bases). The CDR3 runs to 15 residues. Trimming stripped 2 bases from V and 3 bases from J, with 13 bases between. CDR1 MNHNS and CDR2 SASEGT come from the germline V gene. CDR3 sequence: CASSEPGRAYYGYTF. The CDR3, as DNA: TGTGCCAGCAGTGAACCAGGCAGGGCGTACTATGGCTACACCTTC.

The V and J genes are TRBV9 and TRBJ1-5; no reliable D call. The CDR3 is 13 residues long. The V and J ends lost 0 bases and 10 bases respectively, with 11 bases between them. Per the germline V gene, CDR1 is SGDLS and CDR2 is YYNGEE. The CDR3 DNA is TGTGCCAGCAGCGTAGCTCCGGAGCTTCCCCAGCATTTT. Amino acid sequence: CASSVAPELPQHF.

This clone is a singleton in its sample. V usage is TRBV28 and J usage is TRBJ2-3; TRBD2 matches 13 bases. CDR1 MDHEN and CDR2 SYDVKM come from the germline V gene. The junction had 10 bases not matched to a gene; V was cut back by 8 bases and J by 8 bases. This CDR3 is 15 amino acids long. The CDR3 DNA sequence: TGTGCCAGCTCCAAAGGACTAGCGGGAGAGGGTACGCAGTATTTT. Translation gives CASSKGLAGEGTQYF.

The chain joins TRBV18 to TRBJ1-1; D not resolved. V was trimmed by 2 bases and J by 2 bases, leaving 12 bases between them. The CDR3 spans 15 residues. CDR1 is KGHSH and CDR2 is LQKENI in the germline V gene. The DNA for the CDR3 is TGTGCCAGCTCACCATACGGGGATACAAACACTGAAGCTTTCTTT. Translation gives CASSPYGDTNTEAFF.

The chain uses TRBV19 and TRBJ2-7, with 9 bases fitting TRBD2. Germline CDR1 is LNHDA and CDR2 is SQIVND (reference sequence). V gave up 6 bases and J gave up 4 bases; unmatched junction bases: 13. The CDR3 length is 16 residues. This chain's CDR3 is CASSLRLAERGYEQYF. CDR3 sequence (DNA): TGTGCCAGTAGCCTCCGACTAGCGGAGAGGGGGTACGAGCAGTACTTC.